A selection of T cell receptor beta chains follows, all from one sample in a study of CD8 T cells in ankylosing spondylitis. Each CDR3 protein gets one entry after TCRdb re-called the 5' RACE reads with MiXCR. Of about 330,000 distinct CDR3 sequences in the sample, 6.5% to 10% were seen once. Sequencing was carried out using blood, either unsorted or a sorted T cell fraction (not recorded which). The source is a male donor with ankylosing spondylitis. Both conserved end residues are part of each CDR3. D genes are given only for firm matches. The size field is filled for only some rows; it gives once, few, many or a size class.

clone_size	v_call	d_call	j_call	cdr3_nt	cdr3_aa
once	TRBV6-5	TRBD2	TRBJ2-1	TGTGCCAGCAGTTCCAGACTAGCGGGAGGGGATGAGCAGTTCTTC	CASSSRLAGGDEQFF
few	TRBV29-1	-	TRBJ2-7	TGCAGCACCAGCCGAGGGCCCCGGGGCGGGGAGCAGTACTTC	CSTSRGPRGGEQYF
-	TRBV29-1	TRBD1	TRBJ2-2	TGCAGCGTTGTACAGGGGCCCCAGAACACCGGGGAGCTGTTTTTT	CSVVQGPQNTGELFF
many	TRBV9	-	TRBJ1-5	TGTGCCAGCAGCCGGGGTAGGAATCAGCCCCAGCATTTT	CASSRGRNQPQHF
few	TRBV6-2/TRBV6-3	TRBD2	TRBJ2-1	TGTGCCAGCACCTCTAGCGGGAGGGTCTCCTACAATGAGCAGTTCTTC	CASTSSGRVSYNEQFF
few	TRBV6-2/TRBV6-3	-	TRBJ2-5	TGTGCCAGCAGTCCCGGACAAAATCAAGAGACCCAGTACTTC	CASSPGQNQETQYF
many	TRBV28	TRBD2	TRBJ2-5	TGTGCCAGCGTAGCGGGAGGACCTTTGGAGACCCAGTACTTC	CASVAGGPLETQYF
many	TRBV12-3/TRBV12-4	-	TRBJ2-5	TGTGCCAGCGGCGCGGTGGAAACCCAGTACTTC	CASGAVETQYF
-	TRBV4-1	TRBD2	TRBJ2-1	TGCGCCAGCAGCGAGGGGGGGCTAGCGGGAGTATATGAGCAGTTCTTC	CASSEGGLAGVYEQFF
few	TRBV12-3/TRBV12-4	-	TRBJ1-2	TGTGCCAGCAGTGGGGACGGGCTTAACTATGGCTACACCTTC	CASSGDGLNYGYTF
-	TRBV18	-	TRBJ1-1	TGTGCCAGCTCACTCAATGGTGCGCGGGCGAACACTGAAGCTTTCTTT	CASSLNGARANTEAFF
many	TRBV5-1	-	TRBJ1-1	TGTGCCAGCAGCTTAGAGCTGAACACTGAAGCTTTCTTT	CASSLELNTEAFF
-	TRBV7-9	-	TRBJ2-1	TGTGCCAGCAGCTTAGGTGGTGGGACCGGGACCGACAATGAGCAGTTCTTC	CASSLGGGTGTDNEQFF
-	TRBV28	-	TRBJ1-5	TGTGCCAGCAGTTTAAGAATGGGGAATCAGCCCCAGCATTTT	CASSLRMGNQPQHF
-	TRBV7-9	-	TRBJ2-7	TGTGCCAGCAGTCCCGGGACGCCGGTCGACGAGCAGTACTTC	CASSPGTPVDEQYF
-	TRBV7-9	-	TRBJ1-3	TGTGCCAGCAGCTTAGAATCCGGGCCTGGAAACACCATATATTTT	CASSLESGPGNTIYF
many	TRBV5-6	-	TRBJ1-2	TGTGCCAGCAGCTCCGAAGGATACTCCTATGGCTACACCTTC	CASSSEGYSYGYTF